Listed here are 13 T cell receptor beta chains from one sample, sequenced in a study of blood T cell repertoires in COVID-19. TCRdb's table, derived via immunoSEQ multiplex PCR, lists solely in-frame clones and lacks some. The sample has hundreds of thousands of clones, more than 75% seen once. The sequenced sample was peripheral blood. Receptors originate from a human donor in a cohort sampled during active COVID-19.

This sequence joins TRBV27 and TRBJ2-1; the D gene is possibly TRBD2 (5 bases). The ends were cut back, 4 bases at V and 6 bases at J, with 16 bases in the middle. The CDR3 consists of 15 residues. Germline V gene lookup returns CDR1 MNHEY and CDR2 SMNVEV (reference sequence). CDR3 sequence reads: CASSSLEGVGNEQFF. For the CDR3, the DNA is TGTGCCAGCAGTTCTTTAGAGGGAGTCGGCAATGAGCAGTTCTTC.

The J gene is TRBJ2-1, the V gene TRBV9, with 10 positions matching TRBD2. J lost 7 bases, V lost 5 bases, and 3 bases had no gene match. The CDR3 totals 13 residues. Germline V gene sequence: CDR1 SGDLS, CDR2 YYNGEE. The CDR3 coding sequence is TGTGCCAGCAGGGGGACTAGCGCGAATGAGCAGTTCTTC. Encoded protein: CASRGTSANEQFF.

The chain combines TRBV11-2 with TRBJ1-5; maybe TRBD1 (5 bases). The CDR3 runs 14 residues. CDR1 is SGHAT, CDR2 FQNNGV, per germline. The germline V and J ends were trimmed by 0 bases and 6 bases, with 9 bases remaining between them. In DNA form, the CDR3 reads TGTGCCAGCAGCTTAGACAGGGTGGGTCAGCCCCAGCATTTT. As protein: CASSLDRVGQPQHF.

This sequence joins TRBV20-1 and TRBJ1-1; 9 bases fit TRBD1. CDR1 and CDR2 from the germline V gene are DFQATT and SNEGSKA (reference sequence). The V gene end was trimmed by 3 bases and the J gene end by 10 bases; junction bases not matched to a gene: 12. The CDR3 length is 14 residues. The CDR3 coding sequence is TGCAGTGCTAGTAATGGGACAGGGTTTATTGTAGCTTTCTTT. This sequence encodes CSASNGTGFIVAFF.

This chain links TRBV7-6 with TRBJ2-5, with a tentative D call TRBD2 (6 bases). V lost 8 bases and J lost 2, with 12 bases in between. The CDR3 has 13 amino acids. CDR1 is SGHVS, CDR2 FNYEAQ, per germline. The DNA for the CDR3 is TGTGCCAGCCGGAGGGGCGTACAAGAGACCCAGTACTTC. Encoded protein: CASRRGVQETQYF. Supplemented by reference TRBV7-6 and TRBJ2-5, the full variable domain reads GAGVSQSPRYKVTKRGQDVALRCDPISGHVSLYWYRQALGQGPEFLTYFNYEAQQDKSGLPNDRFSAERPEGSISTLTIQRTEQRDSAMYRCASRRGVQETQYFGPGTRLLVL.

CDR3 coding DNA: TGTGCCATCAGTTACTCGAACACCGGGGAGCTGTTTTTT. This encodes CAISYSNTGELFF. The chain is built from TRBV10-3 and TRBJ2-2; D remains ambiguous. V was trimmed by 5 bases and J by 0 bases, leaving 4 bases between them. Germline-derived CDR1 and CDR2 are ENHRY and SYGVKD. The length of the CDR3 is 13 residues.

V usage is TRBV3-1 (or the pseudogene TRBV3-2) and J usage is TRBJ1-5; D might be TRBD1 (6 bases). CDR3 size: 13 residues. The germline V and J ends were trimmed by 4 bases and 7 bases, with 11 bases remaining between them. Germline-derived CDR1 and CDR2 are LGHDT and YNNKEL (reference sequence). The CDR3 spells CASSRLQGQPQHF. CDR3 sequence (DNA): TGTGCCAGCAGCCGATTACAGGGCCAGCCCCAGCATTTT.

The V call is TRBV2, the J call TRBJ1-1; weak D call: TRBD1 (5 bases). Trimming pared 2 bases from V and 4 bases from J, leaving 20 bases between. There are 17 residues in the CDR3. Germline CDR1 SNHLY, CDR2 FYNNEI. The CDR3 spells CASSEFYLQGTGTEAFF. The CDR3 DNA sequence: TGTGCCAGCAGTGAATTTTATCTGCAGGGCACGGGCACTGAAGCTTTCTTT.

The chain is built from TRBV2 and TRBJ1-5; D may be TRBD1 (6 bases). The CDR3 extends over 14 amino acids. Per the germline V gene, CDR1 is SNHLY and CDR2 is FYNNEI. Deletions cut 6 bases from V and 3 bases from J, with 12 bases between. CDR3 coding DNA: TGTGCCAGCAGGCACAGGGCGTTCAATCAGCCCCAGCATTTT. It is translated as CASRHRAFNQPQHF.

The J gene is TRBJ2-4, the V gene TRBV7-8, with D tentatively TRBD2 (6 bases). Trimming removed 1 base at V and 9 bases at J, with 13 bases between. The CDR3 has 14 residues. The germline V gene has CDR1 SGHVS and CDR2 FQNEAQ. CDR3 sequence (DNA): TGTGCCAGCAGCTTAGAGGCGGGATTCGCCATTCAGTACTTC. Translated, it gives CASSLEAGFAIQYF.

J is TRBJ2-5 and V is TRBV5-5, with 8 bases that match TRBD1. V shed 4 bases and J 5 bases; nucleotides not matched to a gene: 4. CDR1 and CDR2 from the germline V gene are SGHKS and YYEKEE (reference sequence). The CDR3 extends over 13 amino acids. The CDR3 sequence is CASSHYRGETQYF. The CDR3 coding sequence is TGTGCCAGCAGCCACTACAGGGGGGAGACCCAGTACTTC.

Remarks on this clone: One base away lies a much larger clone, so this may be a sequencing read error. The V gene is TRBV28, the J gene TRBJ2-7, with 8 nucleotides matching TRBD2. Germline V gives CDR1 MDHEN, CDR2 SYDVKM. Losses at the gene ends were 6 bases for V and 0 bases for J; bases not matched to a gene: 4. The CDR3 is made up of 14 amino acids. For the CDR3, the DNA is TGTGCCAGCAGATTAGCGGGGAGCTCCTACGAGCAGTACTTC. Translation: CASRLAGSSYEQYF.

This chain connects TRBV5-1 to TRBJ2-1, with D possibly matching TRBD1 (5 bases). This CDR3 spans 16 amino acids. The germline V gene encodes CDR1 SGHRS and CDR2 YFSETQ. V was shortened by 0 bases and J by 1 base, with 11 bases between the two germline ends. The CDR3 DNA follows: TGCGCCAGCAGCTTGGCCCCGGACAAGTCCTACAATGAGCAGTTCTTC. It encodes CASSLAPDKSYNEQFF. The full variable domain, rest sourced from reference TRBV5-1 and TRBJ2-1, is KAGVTQTPRYLIKTRGQQVTLSCSPISGHRSVSWYQQTPGQGLQFLFEYFSETQRNKGNFPGRFSGRQFSNSRSEMNVSTLELGDSALYLCASSLAPDKSYNEQFFGPGTRLTVL.